The rows below give T cell receptor beta chains drawn from one sample of a study of memory CD4+ T cells and cytomegalovirus serostatus. Sequencing was performed with immunoSEQ multiplex PCR; in TCRdb, only in-frame clones are kept and a portion is missing. Of about 50,000 clones listed, around 80% are singletons. Sequencing input: memory CD4+ T cells from blood. These receptors were obtained from an adult in good health and CMV-seronegative. Both conserved end residues are part of each CDR3. A D gene is named only where the DNA matches it firmly. The size of a clone is reported for some rows only, either as once, few or many, or as a class for expanded clones.

D gene: TRBD2
J gene: TRBJ2-2
V gene: TRBV29-1
clone size: few
CDR3 DNA: TGCAGCGCCTCGGGACTAGCGGGTGTCAACACCGGGGAGCTGTTTTTT
CDR3 protein: CSASGLAGVNTGELFF

D gene: TRBD1
J gene: TRBJ2-7
V gene: TRBV5-6
clone size: .
CDR3 DNA: TGTGCCAGCAGCTTTGTTCCGGGACAGGGCTTCTACGAGCAGTACTTC
CDR3 protein: CASSFVPGQGFYEQYF

D gene: .
J gene: TRBJ1-4
V gene: TRBV5-1
clone size: .
CDR3 DNA: TGCGCCAGCAGCCTCGGACCCACTAATGAAAAACTGTTTTTT
CDR3 protein: CASSLGPTNEKLFF

D gene: .
J gene: TRBJ1-4
V gene: TRBV5-6
clone size: .
CDR3 DNA: TGTGCCAGCAGTCTGCCTACAGCCTCTAATGAAAAACTGTTTTTT
CDR3 protein: CASSLPTASNEKLFF

D gene: .
J gene: TRBJ1-6
V gene: TRBV6-5
clone size: .
CDR3 DNA: TGTGCCAGCACCGGGACCGATCTCCGAATGCCCCTCCACTTT
CDR3 protein: CASTGTDLRMPLHF

D gene: .
J gene: TRBJ1-5
V gene: TRBV5-6
clone size: .
CDR3 DNA: TGTGCCAGCAGTTACCGTACCGCAGGCATGCCCCAGCATTTT
CDR3 protein: CASSYRTAGMPQHF

D gene: TRBD2
J gene: TRBJ2-3
V gene: TRBV10-1
clone size: .
CDR3 DNA: TGCGCCAGCAGTGAAGGGACTAGGGCAGATACGCAGTATTTT
CDR3 protein: CASSEGTRADTQYF

D gene: .
J gene: TRBJ1-1
V gene: TRBV9
clone size: once
CDR3 DNA: TGTGCCAGCAGCGCCCGGGGGGCAGGGCGGAACACTGAAGCTTTCTTT
CDR3 protein: CASSARGAGRNTEAFF

D gene: TRBD2
J gene: TRBJ2-3
V gene: TRBV29-1
clone size: .
CDR3 DNA: TGCAGCGTTGAGCCTAGCGGGGGGTGGGCAGATACGCAGTATTTT
CDR3 protein: CSVEPSGGWADTQYF

D gene: .
J gene: TRBJ2-3
V gene: TRBV5-1
clone size: few
CDR3 DNA: TGCGCCAGCAGCTTGGTGCAGACGACAGATACGCAGTATTTT
CDR3 protein: CASSLVQTTDTQYF

D gene: .
J gene: TRBJ1-1
V gene: TRBV5-5
clone size: .
CDR3 DNA: TGTGCCAGCACCTTGGCCGGCGCCTTGAACACTGAAGCTTTCTTT
CDR3 protein: CASTLAGALNTEAFF

D gene: TRBD1
J gene: TRBJ1-4
V gene: TRBV5-1
clone size: .
CDR3 DNA: TGCGCCAGCAGGGATCCGGGACAGGGGGGTGAAAAACTGTTTTTT
CDR3 protein: CASRDPGQGGEKLFF

D gene: TRBD1
J gene: TRBJ1-4
V gene: TRBV5-1
clone size: .
CDR3 DNA: TGCGCCAGCAGCCCCGGTTGGACAGGGCTTGAAAAACTGTTTTTT
CDR3 protein: CASSPGWTGLEKLFF

D gene: TRBD1
J gene: TRBJ1-2
V gene: TRBV5-4
clone size: .
CDR3 DNA: TGTGCCAGCAGCTCTCCGACAGGGACGAGTGGCTACACCTTC
CDR3 protein: CASSSPTGTSGYTF

D gene: TRBD1
J gene: TRBJ1-1
V gene: TRBV5-1
clone size: .
CDR3 DNA: TGCGCCAGCAGCTCCGGGACAGGGAACACTGAAGCTTTCTTT
CDR3 protein: CASSSGTGNTEAFF

D gene: .
J gene: TRBJ1-3
V gene: TRBV5-4
clone size: .
CDR3 DNA: TGTGCCAGCAGCTTTCAGGGATCGGGAAACACCATATATTTT
CDR3 protein: CASSFQGSGNTIYF

D gene: TRBD1
J gene: TRBJ1-5
V gene: TRBV6-5
clone size: .
CDR3 DNA: TGTGCCAGCAGGGACCCCAGGGGGAATCAGCCCCAGCATTTT
CDR3 protein: CASRDPRGNQPQHF

D gene: .
J gene: TRBJ2-3
V gene: TRBV30
clone size: .
CDR3 DNA: TGTGCCTGGTCAACCCGACGGGCGGATACGCAGTATTTT
CDR3 protein: CAWSTRRADTQYF

D gene: .
J gene: TRBJ2-2
V gene: TRBV7-7
clone size: .
CDR3 DNA: TGTGCCAGCAGCTTAGAAGGGGCCACCGGGGAGCTGTTTTTT
CDR3 protein: CASSLEGATGELFF

D gene: .
J gene: TRBJ1-5
V gene: TRBV2
clone size: medium-sized
CDR3 DNA: TGTGCCAGCAGTGAATGGGCAGGAAGCAATCAGCCCCAGCATTTT
CDR3 protein: CASSEWAGSNQPQHF

D gene: .
J gene: TRBJ1-1
V gene: TRBV20-1
clone size: few
CDR3 DNA: TGCAGTGCTGATAACAGGGAAGGAGCTTTCTTT
CDR3 protein: CSADNREGAFF

D gene: TRBD2
J gene: TRBJ2-4
V gene: TRBV28
clone size: .
CDR3 DNA: TGTGCCAGCAGTTTTTTTTCGGTTTCGACTAGCCGTCAAGCCAAAAACATTCAGTACTTC
CDR3 protein: CASSFFSVSTSRQAKNIQYF

D gene: .
J gene: TRBJ1-2
V gene: TRBV30
clone size: .
CDR3 DNA: TGTGCCTGGAGCCTCACAGGGACTGGCTACACCTTC
CDR3 protein: CAWSLTGTGYTF

D gene: TRBD1
J gene: TRBJ1-3
V gene: TRBV6-5
clone size: .
CDR3 DNA: TGTGCCAGCAGGCTACAGGGGACTGGAAACACCATATATTTT
CDR3 protein: CASRLQGTGNTIYF

D gene: TRBD2
J gene: TRBJ2-7
V gene: TRBV9
clone size: .
CDR3 DNA: TGTGCCAGCAGCGTAAAGTCTATGGCTAGCGGGTACGAGCAGTACTTC
CDR3 protein: CASSVKSMASGYEQYF

D gene: .
J gene: TRBJ2-2
V gene: TRBV11-3
clone size: .
CDR3 DNA: TGTGCCAGCAGCTCTAGAAACGATTACAACACCGGGGAGCTGTTTTTT
CDR3 protein: CASSSRNDYNTGELFF

D gene: TRBD1
J gene: TRBJ1-2
V gene: TRBV6-5
clone size: .
CDR3 DNA: TGTGCCAGCAGAGGACAGGGGAACTATGGCTACACCTTC
CDR3 protein: CASRGQGNYGYTF

D gene: .
J gene: TRBJ2-7
V gene: TRBV7-8
clone size: .
CDR3 DNA: TGTGCCAGCAGCTTAGATCGAGACCAAAGCTCCTACGAGCAGTACTTC
CDR3 protein: CASSLDRDQSSYEQYF

D gene: TRBD1
J gene: TRBJ2-3
V gene: TRBV30
clone size: .
CDR3 DNA: TGTGCCTGGAGTGCGGGGACAGGGGCAGATACGCAGTATTTT
CDR3 protein: CAWSAGTGADTQYF

D gene: .
J gene: TRBJ2-7
V gene: TRBV18
clone size: .
CDR3 DNA: TGTGCCAGCTCACCACAAGACCGGGATGTGGACGAGCAGTACTTC
CDR3 protein: CASSPQDRDVDEQYF

D gene: .
J gene: TRBJ1-1
V gene: TRBV19
clone size: .
CDR3 DNA: TGTGCCAGTAGGAACTTTGAGGTCCAAGGGACTGAAGCTTTCTTT
CDR3 protein: CASRNFEVQGTEAFF

D gene: .
J gene: TRBJ2-2
V gene: TRBV9
clone size: .
CDR3 DNA: TGTGCCAGCAGCGTTCTCTATGGCGGGGAGCTGTTTTTT
CDR3 protein: CASSVLYGGELFF

D gene: TRBD2
J gene: TRBJ2-1
V gene: TRBV9
clone size: once
CDR3 DNA: TGTGCCAGCAGCGTAGGCGGGACTAGCTACAATGAGCAGTTCTTC
CDR3 protein: CASSVGGTSYNEQFF

D gene: .
J gene: TRBJ1-2
V gene: TRBV5-6
clone size: .
CDR3 DNA: TGTGCCAGCAGCTTGTTTGGAGGGGGGGCAAACTATGGCTACACCTTC
CDR3 protein: CASSLFGGGANYGYTF

D gene: TRBD1
J gene: TRBJ2-5
V gene: TRBV6-1
clone size: once
CDR3 DNA: TGTGCCAGCAGTGAGTCCAGGGGGCTTTCAGAGACCCAGTACTTC
CDR3 protein: CASSESRGLSETQYF

D gene: .
J gene: TRBJ2-3
V gene: TRBV18
clone size: .
CDR3 DNA: TGTGCCAGCTCCCTCTTGGGGGTCGATACGCAGTATTTT
CDR3 protein: CASSLLGVDTQYF

D gene: .
J gene: TRBJ2-3
V gene: TRBV2
clone size: .
CDR3 DNA: TGTGCCAGCAGTGAAATATTCAGGGGCAGAGGCACAGATACGCAGTATTTT
CDR3 protein: CASSEIFRGRGTDTQYF

D gene: .
J gene: TRBJ1-1
V gene: TRBV19
clone size: few
CDR3 DNA: TGTGCCAGTAGTCGGGCCATTGAAGCTTTCTTT
CDR3 protein: CASSRAIEAFF

D gene: .
J gene: TRBJ2-7
V gene: TRBV7-9
clone size: .
CDR3 DNA: TGTGCCAGCAGCTTAGGGAACACCGCCTACGAGCAGTACTTC
CDR3 protein: CASSLGNTAYEQYF

D gene: .
J gene: TRBJ1-1
V gene: TRBV6-1
clone size: .
CDR3 DNA: TGTGCCAGCAGTGAGGGGGTAGGCCCTGAAGCTTTCTTT
CDR3 protein: CASSEGVGPEAFF

D gene: TRBD1
J gene: TRBJ2-1
V gene: TRBV5-3
clone size: few
CDR3 DNA: TGTGCCAGAAGCTCACAGGGGGTAGGGTCCTACAATGAGCAGTTCTTC
CDR3 protein: CARSSQGVGSYNEQFF

D gene: TRBD1
J gene: TRBJ1-5
V gene: TRBV19
clone size: few
CDR3 DNA: TGTGCCAGTAGTATATCCGGGACAGGGCTAAGTCAGCCCCAGCATTTT
CDR3 protein: CASSISGTGLSQPQHF

D gene: .
J gene: TRBJ2-5
V gene: TRBV6-1
clone size: .
CDR3 DNA: TGTGCCAGCAGCCCGACACTGGAGGTGGGGACCCAGTACTTC
CDR3 protein: CASSPTLEVGTQYF

D gene: TRBD1
J gene: TRBJ1-1
V gene: TRBV19
clone size: few
CDR3 DNA: TGTGCCAGTAGTACTAACAGGGGGCTGAACACTGAAGCTTTCTTT
CDR3 protein: CASSTNRGLNTEAFF

D gene: .
J gene: TRBJ2-2
V gene: TRBV7-6
clone size: .
CDR3 DNA: TGTGCCAGCAGCTTGACTGGGGTACAGGGCGGGGAGCTGTTTTTT
CDR3 protein: CASSLTGVQGGELFF

D gene: TRBD1
J gene: TRBJ1-1
V gene: TRBV5-5
clone size: .
CDR3 DNA: TGTGCCAGCAGCTTGCTGACAGGGGAGACTGAAGCTTTCTTT
CDR3 protein: CASSLLTGETEAFF

D gene: .
J gene: TRBJ2-2
V gene: TRBV5-1
clone size: .
CDR3 DNA: TGCGCCAGCAGCTTGGTGGGGGCTACCGGGGAGCTGTTTTTT
CDR3 protein: CASSLVGATGELFF

D gene: TRBD1
J gene: TRBJ2-3
V gene: TRBV5-1
clone size: .
CDR3 DNA: TGCGCCAGCAGCTTGGAGGGACAGAGCACAGATACGCAGTATTTT
CDR3 protein: CASSLEGQSTDTQYF

D gene: .
J gene: TRBJ1-2
V gene: TRBV18
clone size: few
CDR3 DNA: TGTGCCAGCTCACCAATAAGGAGCCGCTATGGCTACACCTTC
CDR3 protein: CASSPIRSRYGYTF

D gene: TRBD1
J gene: TRBJ1-6
V gene: TRBV2
clone size: .
CDR3 DNA: TGTGCCAGTATACCAGGGGGCTCCTATAATTCACCCCTCCACTTT
CDR3 protein: CASIPGGSYNSPLHF

D gene: TRBD1
J gene: TRBJ1-3
V gene: TRBV13
clone size: .
CDR3 DNA: TGTGCCAGCAGCACCCGGACAGGGGCCAGCTCTGGAAACACCATATATTTT
CDR3 protein: CASSTRTGASSGNTIYF

D gene: .
J gene: TRBJ1-3
V gene: TRBV5-1
clone size: .
CDR3 DNA: TGCGCCAGCAGCTTGGCCGGACTCCCAAGGGGGAAAAACACCATATATTTT
CDR3 protein: CASSLAGLPRGKNTIYF

D gene: TRBD1
J gene: TRBJ2-6
V gene: TRBV4-1
clone size: once
CDR3 DNA: TGCGCCAGCAGCCAAGGTCGACAGGGTTCTGGGGCCAACGTCCTGACTTTC
CDR3 protein: CASSQGRQGSGANVLTF